This TCR beta chain was recorded in a study of cytomegalovirus exposure and HLA in healthy donors (dated by TCRdb to 2016 to 2017). With regard to the full study: According to a later analysis, one platform produced both the 120 validation repertoires and the 666 repertoires of the first cohort. High-throughput TCR immunosequencing, statistical association of individual TCRs with disease status, and machine learning were combined to predict cytomegalovirus infection status. Besides the first cohort of approximately 670 subjects, a separate validation cohort made up of over 100 different subjects was used. The study aimed to test whether cataloging public T cell receptors could reveal signatures of past pathogen exposure. Here is what the overall study found, with its caveats: It was suggested by the authors that the approach could potentially be generalized to other disease states and immunological phenotypes. A few of the identified cytomegalovirus-associated TCR beta chains were confirmed in vitro to be specific for cytomegalovirus antigens. Across donors, most TCR sequences were observed very rarely, whereas some public TCRs were present in many individuals. The study gave a list of about 170 TCR beta chains associated with cytomegalovirus. The classifier was reported to diagnose cytomegalovirus status with high specificity and sensitivity in both the original and validation cohorts. All 120 or so repertoires were used to score co-occurrence in the validation cohort in a later analysis, because that analysis had no HLA typing for the cohort. A later analysis found that TCRs clustered in the first cohort also tended to co-occur in the 110 or so validation repertoires, with approximately 95% of cluster scores above 0.

The donors belonged to the validation cohort of over a hundred subjects, which was separate from the approximately 700-subject first cohort. The library was obtained by the immunoSEQ multiplex PCR assay. The authors processed their data as follows. A statistical classification framework was developed to diagnose cytomegalovirus status using the catalog of TCR beta chain sequences. TCRdb took over this immuneACCESS table, retaining in-frame rearrangements with V and J assigned. Such tables are incomplete; in checked studies, under half of the missing clones stem from an unresolved V gene, and the remainder is unexplained. V, J and clone size are taken as reported in that table, and D and trimming were inferred from the DNA itself. The sample table holds about 250,000 clones, of which roughly 87% were seen once. The ten most abundant clones make up approximately 12% of the sample. In regard to this clone: What this receptor recognizes is not known. Base qualities are not at hand, and no much larger clone is one base apart.

The clonotype comes from a man younger than 35 in good health and CMV-seropositive. Material: PBMCs.

The DNA sequence is given as TGTGCCAGCAGACAACAGGGGAACACTGAAGCTTTCTTT. Protein translation: CASRQQGNTEAFF. The V gene is TRBV7-9 and the J gene is TRBJ1-1, and perhaps TRBD1 as D gene, on 6 matching bases. Spanning cysteine to phenylalanine, the CDR3 consists of 13 amino acids. Solely the CDR3 DNA is kept, with 39 bases framed from the first base. CDR1 is given as SEHNR and CDR2 as FQNEAQ, both from the germline V gene (reference sequence). Trimming at the junction amounts to 6 bases on V and 1 base on J, and the germline ends lie 9 bases apart.